The entry below describes one TCR beta chain. No antigen is known for it. The record has no base qualities; no much larger clone is one base away. The cohort was made up of 650 to 700 healthy bone marrow donors. At the time of sampling, all cohort members were nominally healthy, though unrecorded immune exposures were likely present. The donor was CMV seronegative and was included in the group of 352 seronegative cohort members. A peripheral blood sample was provided by each donor, and peripheral blood mononuclear cells were used for TCR beta sequencing. The Qiagen DNeasy Blood Extraction Kit was used to extract genomic DNA from the blood cell samples. There are 11 amino acids in the CDR3, from cysteine to phenylalanine inclusive. Here the CDR3 DNA is all that survives: 33 bases in frame from base 1. The germline V gene encodes CDR1 DFQATT and CDR2 SNEGSKA (reference sequence). V drops 7 bases and J drops 7 bases, leaving 10 bases in between.

The receptor library was made with the immunoSEQ multiplex PCR assay. For the multiplex PCR, a mixture combining 60 forward primers for TCR Vbeta segments and 13 reverse primers for TCR Jbeta segments was used. Amplification of the CDR3 region of rearranged TCR beta genes was performed with a multiplex PCR assay on genomic DNA. Amplified TCR beta libraries were sequenced as 87-base-pair reads on the Illumina HiSeq System. Per the original workflow: A later analysis tallied around 87 million unique TCR beta chains across the 700 or so repertoires, and about 10 million of those chains were shared by two or more donors. Raw reads were error-corrected and collapsed into unique sequences by a nearest-neighbor algorithm in which closely related sequences were merged to remove PCR and sequencing errors. Alignment of CDR3 sequences to IMGT reference sequences was used to assign V, D and J gene segments. Each retained sequence needed at least a six-nucleotide match to both a V gene segment and a J gene segment. A rearrangement counted as productive if the CDR3 had no stop codons and remained in frame with V and J, and every other rearrangement counted as non-productive. CDR3 was defined by IMGT convention, running from the second conserved V-encoded cysteine to the conserved J-encoded phenylalanine. The earlier analysis of about 560 of the donors excluded any sequence lacking an unambiguous match to a single V gene segment. In an earlier analysis of several hundred of the donors, V segments were called functional above 56.7% productive rearrangements and were called segregating when the between-donor standard deviation exceeded 5%. To diagnose cytomegalovirus status from the catalog of TCR beta chain sequences, a statistical classification framework was built. V and J gene assignment, in a later analysis, came from comparing TCR nucleotide sequences with IMGT/GENE-DB human TR gene sequences. In a later analysis, CDR3 sequences and most-parsimonious VDJ recombination scenarios were assigned using the TCRdist pipeline. A later analysis defined each TCR beta chain by its CDR3 amino acid sequence plus V-gene family, and excluded reads lacking a unique V-gene family. As a way to deal with suspected cross-contamination and a sequencing artifact, a later analysis dropped more than 500 nucleotide sequences that were highly shared and had low generation probability. In a later analysis, a clonal expansion index for each public chain was calculated from normalized within-repertoire ranks of inferred template counts. In a later analysis, generation probabilities were computed using a VDJ recombination model fitted to out-of-frame rearrangements, and the results were checked against IGoR. A later analysis scored TCR-TCR, TCR-HLA and TCR-CMV co-occurrence with hypergeometric tests, applying a repertoire-size bias correction to TCR pairs. In a later analysis, false discovery rates were estimated by permuting HLA or CMV assignments 20 times. A later analysis grouped co-occurring TCRs with DBSCAN, adding TCRdist sequence similarity when clustering within HLA-allele-positive subsets. Repertoires with fewer than 30,000 or more than 120,000 public chains, plus five repertoires with anomalous nucleotide sharing, were excluded from co-occurrence clustering. This immuneACCESS table, as held by TCRdb, lists in-frame sequences with V and J called but not all clones. Of the missing ones, under half trace to an unresolved V gene in checked studies; the others have no known cause. V and J calls and clone size are given by that table; D and trimming were obtained from the DNA. This sample is represented by roughly 250,000 clones; just over 70% of them were singletons. Under 3% of the sample rests with the top ten.

The data originate from a study of cytomegalovirus exposure and HLA in healthy donors (dated by TCRdb to about 2017). Context from the whole study: According to an earlier analysis of 587 of the donors, about 179 million T cells yielded 90 million to 130 million unique TCR beta sequences and 250 to 350 Gb of sequence data. An early release covering about 600 HLA-typed donors comprised about 290 gigabases of sequencing data and 85 million to 100 million unique TCR sequences. The genetic ancestry cluster associated with self-reported Caucasian donors included roughly four fifths of the approximately 430 genotyped donors. The study was designed to test whether signatures of past pathogen exposure could be identified by cataloging public T cell receptors. The T cell repertoires of around 730 subjects were profiled by immunosequencing and related to cytomegalovirus serostatus. In addition to the first cohort of roughly 700 subjects, a separate validation cohort of approximately 130 different subjects was used. The study combined high-throughput TCR immunosequencing, statistical association of individual TCRs with disease status, and machine learning to predict cytomegalovirus infection status. To study patterns of TCR occurrence, a later analysis re-analyzed previously published TCR beta repertoires from several hundred donors and added high-resolution HLA genotyping. Rather than drawing on any new phenotypic data, the later analysis identified candidate immune exposures from TCR beta sequences and the way those sequences occurred across donors. To decide whether each TCR beta V gene segment behaved as functional or pseudogenic, an earlier analysis of nearly 600 of the donors relied on high-throughput TCR beta sequencing. Donor age, sex, ethnicity and CMV serostatus were collected together with the repertoire data. A later genetic analysis took genome-wide SNP genotypes for about three fifths of the 666 donors and used that subset as a discovery cohort. Every discovery cohort repertoire had been produced on one sequencing platform. HLA typing covered class I and class II loci at four-digit resolution. The number of typed donors differed by locus: about 629-640 for A, B, C, DRB1 and DQB1; some 500 for DQA1; 600 to 610 for DPA1; and around 470 for DPB1. About five DR-DQ haplotypes were treated as single units for association and clustering because of strong linkage in the cohort. Across approximately 400 genotyped donors of the cohort, an average of 235,054 unique TCR beta nucleotide sequences per donor were sequenced, and 15% to 20% of those sequences were non-productive. The research as a whole found: A few of the identified cytomegalovirus-associated TCR beta chains were confirmed in vitro to be specific for cytomegalovirus antigens. In both the original and validation cohorts, the classifier was reported to diagnose cytomegalovirus status with high specificity and sensitivity. In an earlier analysis of some 550 of the donors, most TCR beta V segments were observed in productive rearrangements about 87% or about 30% of the time, broadly matching IMGT annotations. In a later genetic analysis, a missense DCLRE1C variant was associated with V-gene and J-gene trimming of TCR beta chains, and the association was replicated in an independent cohort. A later analysis found that TCR association rates varied across HLA loci, with DRB1 alleles showing the most associated TCRs and HLA-C alleles the fewest. For the cohort, immune exposure information was limited to CMV serostatus. The authors suggested that the approach could potentially be generalized to other disease states and immunological phenotypes. In a later analysis, most CMV-associated TCR beta chains were found to appear HLA-restricted, with HLA associations seemingly driven largely by CMV exposure. Over 15 rarely observed V segments, including chromosome 9 orphons, were excluded from the earlier analysis of about 600 of the donors because counts were too low. A later analysis found that HLA-associated TCR beta chains were more clonally expanded and had lower generation probabilities than equally common non-associated chains. While some public TCRs were present in many individuals, most TCR sequences turned up only very rarely across donors. A cluster of highly shared sequence variants was judged likely to represent a technical artifact of the sequencing pipeline. When HLA alleles, especially DR and DQ, strongly co-occurred, attributing TCR associations to individual alleles was difficult. The study listed 150 to 200 TCR beta chains as associated with cytomegalovirus. According to a later analysis, parvovirus B19, influenza, CMV and Epstein-Barr virus appeared linked to several top co-occurrence clusters. A further reported finding was that TCR beta sequences accurately predicted the HLA-A and HLA-B alleles for most subjects in the first cohort. Only TCR beta chains were sequenced in this cohort, and the absence of alpha or paired-chain data limited detectable features. A later analysis associated about 17,000 TCR beta sequences with specific HLA alleles at a false discovery rate of 0.05. Sequencing depth was assumed to be roughly uniform across donors in the presence/absence analyses, though that assumption may not hold. Because HLA typing was missing for some donors at each locus, association tests included only the typed subset. The 87-base-pair reads could not distinguish some IMGT-functional V segments, including TRBV6-2 and TRBV6-3, so those segments were excluded. Linkage disequilibrium might explain the correlated functional status among segregating V segments, but an unknown experimental factor could not be ruled out. A later genetic analysis reported fewer N-insertions in productive TCRs among donors in an Asian-associated ancestry cluster than the roughly 690-donor mean.

The sequence was collected from a female donor in good health and CMV-seronegative. The sequence is built from TRBV20-1 and TRBJ1-4; the D gene is possibly TRBD1, with 5 bases matching. Sequencing was performed on PBMCs. The DNA sequence is as follows: TGCAGTGGGCAGGGTGGTGAAAAACTGTTTTTT. Its amino acids are CSGQGGEKLFF.